The T cell receptor (beta chain) under discussion was sequenced for a study of shared clonotypes between healthy human individuals (dated by TCRdb to the early 2020s). Broadly, across the study: A couple of women and three men aged 18 to 49 years were included in the cohort. Per donor, leukapheresis produced somewhere between about 0.94 and 9.5 billion PBMCs. Blood TCR repertoires of 5 or 6 healthy adults were deeply sequenced to estimate repertoire size and the extent of clonotype sharing between individuals. For each donor, CD4 naive and CD4 memory were each given three plates, CD8 naive was given two plates, and CD8 memory was given one plate. To increase sequencing depth and limit assay-specific biases, TCR repertoire library preparation and sequencing were carried out by different laboratories using diverse techniques.

Here is what the overall study found, with its caveats: Compared with non-shared clonotypes, the clonotypes found in all four sorted-subset donors had higher generation probabilities. Estimated clonotype richness was generally larger for naive than for memory subsets. Sampling was limited to blood, and TCR repertoires in tissue likely differ from TCR repertoires in blood. The small number of donors limited the genetic and exposure-history diversity represented. Rarefaction of sorted-subset datasets indicated incomplete sequencing despite the large sequencing depth. When a few donors were compared, the shared fraction of clonotypes was around 4.6% for naive CD4, approximately 3.3% for naive CD8, more than 2% for memory CD4, and about 0.36% for memory CD8. Based on pairwise subsampling, the degree of clonotype sharing among donors was expected to be affected by sequencing depth.

Donors were healthy HIV-negative adults with no recently reported acute infections or vaccinations. Every donor was a Caucasian adult residing in Nashville, Tennessee, USA. CD4+ T cells were enriched by magnetic negative selection; naive cells were then positively selected on CD45RA, and the negative fraction formed the memory subset. Blood was collected by leukapheresis, and PBMCs were isolated by Ficoll-Histopaque density gradient centrifugation and then cryopreserved in liquid nitrogen vapor phase. Analytical flow cytometry was used to check the purity and quantity of every magnetically sorted T cell population. From each sorted fraction, genomic DNA was isolated and quantified by UV absorbance on a Nanodrop 2000c. From the cysteine through the phenylalanine, the CDR3 covers 15 amino acids. Of all the DNA, just the CDR3 is kept, 45 bases in frame from base 1. V loses 4 bases, J loses 3 bases, and the germline ends lie 17 bases apart. Reading the germline V gene (reference sequence) gives CDR1 SGHNT and CDR2 YYREEE.

Using the deep immunoSEQ assay, TCR CDR3 regions were amplified from genomic DNA by multiplex PCR. Extracted genomic DNA from each cell subset was distributed evenly across all wells of several immunoSEQ 96-well plates, and each plate was treated as a replicate. For sorted subsets, roughly 200 ng of genomic DNA, equivalent to some 33,000 T cell genomes, went into each replicate PCR. The purified libraries were quantified using a Qubit 3.0 fluorometer, sized with a Bioanalyzer 2100, and then quantified again using the KAPA Library Quantification kit. Each immunoSEQ 96-well plate was sequenced on its own single-read 150-cycle Illumina NextSeq 550 flow cell. For the original study's pipeline: Because the immunoSEQ output held only junctional sequences and lacked quality scores, the filtering could not match the filtering applied to full-length reads. Sequences were annotated with PyIR, a Python wrapper for IgBLAST v1.9, using IMGT germline references to assign V/J genes and CDR3. Reads with weak V/J assignments (E-value above 1e-6), missing CDR3, stop codons, out-of-frame junctions, or ambiguous translated residues were removed. V3J clonotypes were defined as sequences sharing an identical inferred V gene, J gene, and CDR3 amino acid sequence. Percentage overlap between repertoires was computed as shared unique clonotypes divided by the size of the smaller repertoire. RTK rarefaction, the Chao1 estimator, and Recon v2.1 estimates of unobserved clonotypes were used to assess repertoire richness. Generation probabilities for all TCRbeta clonotypes obtained by the gDNA method from a few donors were computed using OLGA. TCRdb's version of the immuneACCESS table is confined to in-frame rearrangements and falls short of the full clone set. An unresolved V gene accounts for under half of the shortfall where checked; the remainder is of unknown origin. The V and J calls and clone size are taken from that table; D and trimming were inferred from the DNA. The table for this sample lists about 2,500,000 clones; around nine tenths of them were counted only once. Around 0.14% of the sample lies in the top ten.

Notes on this clone: No antigen is known for it. No quality values exist for individual bases; no much larger clone is one base distant.

What was sequenced was naive CD4+ T cells sorted from blood. This sample's cell subset or site label indicates: CD45RA+ positively selected. The sequence came from a man aged 18 to 29 in good health. The chain was built from TRBV5-4 and TRBJ2-7, with the D assignment possibly TRBD1 or TRBD2, given 6 matching bases for each. At the DNA level, the sequence is TGTGCCAGCAGCATGGCGGGGCAGGGGAACTACGAGCAGTACTTC. Its protein is CASSMAGQGNYEQYF.